This TCR beta chain was retrieved from a study of cytomegalovirus exposure and HLA in healthy donors. Points from the study as a whole: In an earlier analysis, most TCR beta V segments were productive about 87% or about 30% of the time.

This CDR3 is built from 14 residues. CDR1 MNHEY and CDR2 SMNVEV come from the germline V gene (reference sequence). V was trimmed by 3 bases and J by 0 bases, leaving 6 bases between them. The primer mix had 60 Vbeta and 13 Jbeta primers. The method was immunoSEQ multiplex PCR; TCRdb's version includes in-frame clones alone and lacks a portion of them. The sample carries 150,000 to 180,000 clones, 75% to 85% recorded once. To note about this clone: What it binds is not known.

Sequencing input: PBMCs. The sequence was collected from a middle-aged woman in good health and CMV-seropositive. The chain recombines TRBV27 with TRBJ2-1; D gene uncertain. CDR3 amino acids: CASSFASSYNEQFF. DNA for the CDR3: TGTGCCAGCAGTTTTGCTAGCTCCTACAATGAGCAGTTCTTC.